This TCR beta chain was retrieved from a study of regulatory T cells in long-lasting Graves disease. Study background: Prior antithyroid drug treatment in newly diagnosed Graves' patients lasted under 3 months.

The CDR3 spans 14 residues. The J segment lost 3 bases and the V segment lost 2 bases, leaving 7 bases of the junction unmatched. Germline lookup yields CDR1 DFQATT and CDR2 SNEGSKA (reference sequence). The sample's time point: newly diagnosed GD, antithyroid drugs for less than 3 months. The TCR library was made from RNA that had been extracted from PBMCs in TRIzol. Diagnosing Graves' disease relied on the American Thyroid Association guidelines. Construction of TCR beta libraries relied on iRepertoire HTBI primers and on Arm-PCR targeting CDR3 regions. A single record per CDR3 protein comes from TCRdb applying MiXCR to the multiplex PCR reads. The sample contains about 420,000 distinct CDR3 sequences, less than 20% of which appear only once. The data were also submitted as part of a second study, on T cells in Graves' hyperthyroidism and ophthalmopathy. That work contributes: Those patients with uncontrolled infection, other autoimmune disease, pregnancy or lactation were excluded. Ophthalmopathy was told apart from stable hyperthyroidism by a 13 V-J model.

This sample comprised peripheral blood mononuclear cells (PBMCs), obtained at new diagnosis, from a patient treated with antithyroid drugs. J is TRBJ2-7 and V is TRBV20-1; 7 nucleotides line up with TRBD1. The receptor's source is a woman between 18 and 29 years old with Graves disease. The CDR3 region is CSARSTTGVYEQYF. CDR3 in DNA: TGCAGTGCTAGATCCACCACAGGGGTCTACGAGCAGTACTTC.